Each of the 17 T cell receptor beta chains below was sequenced from the same sample in a study of read filtering for tumor transcriptome and immune sequencing. Molecular barcoded adaptors covering alpha/delta and beta/gamma chains were used on 400 to 450 ng RNA. TCRdb reprocessed the reads with MiXCR, giving one entry per CDR3 protein. Found here are 35,000 to 40,000 distinct CDR3 sequences, roughly 15% of them singletons; the top ten hold around 37%. Sequencing was performed on a population of CD138-negative cells sorted from bone marrow. These receptors were obtained from a donor at least 40 years old with multiple myeloma.

Note on this clonotype: An end of the junction differs from the germline gene, which may be a read error. The chain has TRBV29-1 and TRBJ2-7; D is perhaps TRBD2 (5 bases). CDR3 size: 14 residues. CDR1 and CDR2 from the germline V gene are SQVTM and ANQGSEA. This CDR3 is CGVLDLGLKYEQNF. The DNA of the CDR3 is TGCGGCGTTCTCGATTTAGGACTGAAGTACGAGCAGAACTTC.

Only a few counts were recorded for this clonotype. This chain joins TRBV2 and TRBJ2-7; no clear D gene. Germline V CDR1 and CDR2: SNHLY, FYNNEI. The V gene lost 3 bases and the J gene lost 0 bases, with 6 bases spanning the gap. CDR3 size: 13 residues. The CDR3 nucleotides are TGTGCCAGCAGTGACCCCCCCTCCTACGAGCAGTACTTC. Its translation: CASSDPPSYEQYF.

This clonotype was seen many times. The chain employs TRBV12-3 or TRBV12-4 and TRBJ1-1; 7 nucleotides align to TRBD1. The CDR3 contains 14 residues. V lost 5 bases and J lost 5; bases outside the gene matches: 8. CDR3 protein: CASSNTGARTEAFF. CDR3 sequence (DNA): TGTGCCAGCAGTAATACAGGGGCTCGGACTGAAGCTTTCTTT.

This clonotype showed up many times. It may be a read error: a sequence one base away is much more abundant. The CDR3 region has the DNA TGTGCCAGCAGGGACCGGGACAGACCTAATGAAAAACGGTTTTTT. As protein: CASRDRDRPNEKRFF. The gene calls are TRBV7-8 and TRBJ1-4; 7 bases line up with TRBD1. This CDR3 spans 15 amino acids. The germline V gene has CDR1 SGHVS and CDR2 FQNEAQ.

Concerning this clonotype: This may arise from a read error, as a much more abundant clone is one base away. The chain uses TRBV20-1 and TRBJ2-1; TRBD2 agrees at 7 bases. The CDR3 has 15 residues. Germline V gene data show CDR1 as DFQATT and CDR2 as SNEGSKA (reference sequence). The DNA of the CDR3 is TGCAGTGCTGCAGACCCAACTAGCGCCTACAGTGAGCAGTCCTTC. Protein: CSAADPTSAYSEQSF.

This clonotype was seen more than once but under ten times. The chain joins TRBV29-1 to TRBJ2-7, with D perhaps assigned TRBD1 or TRBD2 (6 bases each). Per germline, CDR1 SQVTM and CDR2 ANQGSEA. Trimming removed 3 bases at V and 4 bases at J, with 13 bases between. The CDR3 contains 13 residues. The CDR3 DNA reads TGCAGCGTTGATGGGGGGCGAAGATACGAGCAGTACTTC. Residues: CSVDGGRRYEQYF.

In this sample, this clonotype turned up many times. The CDR3 spells CASSLRRQNTEAFF. The CDR3 DNA reads TGTGCCAGCAGCTTAAGAAGACAGAACACTGAAGCTTTCTTT. This chain connects TRBV27 to TRBJ1-1; D is ambiguous. Germline V gene sequence: CDR1 MNHEY, CDR2 SMNVEV (reference sequence). The CDR3 has 14 amino acids. The V and J ends lost 6 bases and 1 base respectively, with 12 bases between them.

A note on this clonotype: Because the CDR3 is missing its conserved closing phenylalanine or tryptophan, this is likely a read error. The limits of the CDR3 on the DNA are not certain, so only TCRdb's listed CDR3 is given. The chain is built from TRBV4-3 and TRBJ2-3; whether TRBD1, the table's D call, matches the DNA was not checked. The CDR3 comprises 17 residues, both ends counted. The germline CDR1 and CDR2 sequences are LGHNA and YSLEER. The CDR3 region is CASSQAYRTGSTDTQDY.

For this clonotype: Since no conserved phenylalanine or tryptophan closes the CDR3, a read error is the likely cause. The DNA is left out, because the CDR3 cannot be placed on it with certainty; the CDR3 is given as TCRdb lists it. The rearrangement joins TRBV20-1 to TRBJ2-1; the D call TRBD1 from the table was never checked on the DNA. CDR1 DFQATT and CDR2 SNEGSKA come from the germline V gene (reference sequence). The CDR3 spans 13 amino acids, including both terminal residues. The CDR3 protein is CSARVAGHNEQLG.

This clonotype was detected ten times or more. The chain uses TRBV2 and TRBJ1-4; D unclear. In germline, CDR1 is SNHLY, CDR2 FYNNEI. CDR3 length: 14 residues. Trimming removed 3 bases at V and 0 bases at J, with 5 bases between. Written as DNA, the CDR3 is TGTGCCAGCAGTGACCAAGCAACTAATGAAAAACTGTTTTTT. Residues: CASSDQATNEKLFF. Together with reference TRBV2 and TRBJ1-4, the CDR3 gives the full variable domain: EPEVTQTPSHQVTQMGQEVILRCVPISNHLYFYWYRQILGQKVEFLVSFYNNEISEKSEIFDDQFSVERPDGSNFTLKIRSTKLEDSAMYFCASSDQATNEKLFFGSGTQLSVL.

In its sample, this clonotype was seen many times. One end of the junction is discordant with germline, which a read error may explain. This sequence joins TRBV11-2 and TRBJ2-7; tentatively, D is TRBD1 (6 bases). Germline CDR1 and CDR2: SGHAT and FQNNGV. The CDR3 has 11 amino acids. In nucleotides, the CDR3 is TGTGCCAGCAGCCTAATCCGGGACATTTTCTTC. It codes for CASSLIRDIFF.

In this sample, this clonotype turned up many times. J is TRBJ2-1 and V is TRBV5-1; TRBD2 matches at 15 bases. Per the germline V gene, CDR1 is SGHRS and CDR2 is YFSETQ. Trimming removed 4 bases from V and 7 bases from J; junction bases left unmatched: 3. The CDR3 spans 15 residues. CDR3 nucleotide sequence: TGCGCCAGCAGCAAGGGACTAGCGGGAGGAAATGAGCAGTTCTTC. Its protein is CASSKGLAGGNEQFF.

This clonotype was observed at least ten times. V gene TRBV20-1 combines with J gene TRBJ2-3; the D is unclear. The length of the CDR3 is 13 residues. Trimming cost V 3 bases and J 2 bases, with 9 bases left between them. Germline V gene lookup returns CDR1 DFQATT and CDR2 SNEGSKA (reference sequence). The CDR3 sequence is CSARGGVTDTQYF. In nucleotides, the CDR3 is TGCAGTGCTAGGGGCGGCGTCACAGATACGCAGTATTTT.

On this clonotype itself: A much more abundant neighbour one base away suggests this may be a read error. This rearrangement joins TRBV7-9 to TRBJ2-1; perhaps TRBD1 as D (5 bases). CDR1 is SEHNR, CDR2 FQNEAQ, per germline (reference sequence). This CDR3 is built from 11 residues. The CDR3: CVSSSRQGWFF. The CDR3 bases are TGTGTCAGCAGCTCCCGGCAGGGCTGGTTCTTC. Full variable domain (outside the CDR3, taken from reference TRBV7-9 and TRBJ2-1): DTGVSQNPRHKITKRGQNVTFRCDPISEHNRLYWYRQTLGQGPEFLTYFQNEAQLEKSRLLSDRFSAERPKGSFSTLEIQRTEQGDSAMYLCVSSSRQGWFFGPGTRLTVL.

This clonotype was seen ten or more times. The gene calls are TRBV7-8 and TRBJ2-1; D unclear. Germline assignment: CDR1 SGHVS and CDR2 FQNEAQ. The CDR3 totals 14 residues. V lost 5 bases and J lost 3, with 11 bases in between. The CDR3 loop reads CASSLRSIYNEQFF. CDR3 coding DNA: TGTGCCAGCAGCCTACGGAGCATCTACAATGAGCAGTTCTTC.

This clonotype came up many times. V and J are TRBV6-5 and TRBJ1-1; perhaps TRBD1 as D (6 bases). The V gene's germline CDR1 is MNHEY and CDR2 SVGAGI. The length of the CDR3 is 11 residues. Between the trimmed V and J ends, which lost 6 bases and 7 bases, there was a span of 9 bases. The CDR3 nucleotides read TGTGCCAGCAGCCAGGACAGTGAAGCTTTCTTT. This gives the protein CASSQDSEAFF.

This clonotype was found many times. The chain recombines TRBV18 with TRBJ2-7, with 9 bases matching TRBD1. Per the germline V gene, CDR1 is KGHSH and CDR2 is LQKENI. This CDR3 is built from 15 residues. The ends lost 5 bases at V and 6 bases at J; junction bases unmatched: 11. Here the CDR3 DNA reads TGTGCCAGCTCATCCCAGGGACAGGGAATCGCCGAGCAGTACTTC. This translates into CASSSQGQGIAEQYF.